These 25 T cell receptor beta chains originate from one sample sequenced in a study of cytomegalovirus exposure and HLA in healthy donors. A multiplex PCR was run with 60 Vbeta primers and 13 Jbeta primers. Here immunoSEQ multiplex PCR was the method, and the copy in TCRdb shows in-frame clones only, minus some. The table shows over 150,000 clones, with 70% to 80% occurring only once. The sequencing input was PBMCs. These receptor sequences come from a man aged 25 to 40 in good health and CMV-seropositive.

V gene TRBV29-1 combines with J gene TRBJ1-3; no clear D gene. The CDR3 totals 13 residues. V lost 1 base to trimming and J lost 9 bases, with 13 bases between them. The germline V gene encodes CDR1 SQVTM and CDR2 ANQGSEA. DNA for the CDR3: TGCAGCGTTGAAGGTCACGGTCCTGGCACCATATATTTT. Residues: CSVEGHGPGTIYF.

This rearrangement joins TRBV5-1 to TRBJ1-2; D is perhaps TRBD1 (5 bases). Deletions cut 4 bases from V and 2 bases from J, with 15 bases between. The CDR3 runs to 15 residues. From germline, CDR1 is SGHRS and CDR2 YFSETQ. CDR3 protein: CASSPGGVHNYGYTF. The CDR3 bases are TGCGCCAGCAGCCCCGGAGGGGTTCACAACTATGGCTACACCTTC. Supplemented by reference TRBV5-1 and TRBJ1-2, the full variable domain reads KAGVTQTPRYLIKTRGQQVTLSCSPISGHRSVSWYQQTPGQGLQFLFEYFSETQRNKGNFPGRFSGRQFSNSRSEMNVSTLELGDSALYLCASSPGGVHNYGYTFGSGTRLTVV.

The sample holds one count of this clone. The chain recombines TRBV29-1 with TRBJ1-1; TRBD1 agrees at 9 bases. This CDR3 has 16 residues. V shed 7 bases and J 5 bases; nucleotides not matched to a gene: 17. Looked up from germline, CDR1 is SQVTM and CDR2 is ANQGSEA. CDR3 residues: CSGRGQGRLKGTEAFF. CDR3 nucleotide sequence: TGCAGCGGGAGGGGACAGGGACGGCTAAAGGGTACTGAAGCTTTCTTT. Using reference TRBV29-1 and TRBJ1-1 for the parts outside the CDR3, the full variable domain is SAVISQKPSRDICQRGTSLTIQCQVDSQVTMMFWYRQQPGQSLTLIATANQGSEATYESGFVIDKFPISRPNLTFSTLTVSNMSPEDSSIYLCSGRGQGRLKGTEAFFGQGTRLTVV.

In DNA form, the CDR3 reads TGCGCCAGCAGCTTGGAGAGGTCGTCTGGAAACACCATATATTTT. Amino acids: CASSLERSSGNTIYF. The gene calls are TRBV5-1 and TRBJ1-3, with no clear D. V gave up 0 bases and J gave up 1 base, with 8 bases separating them. The CDR3 contains 15 residues. Looked up from germline, CDR1 is SGHRS and CDR2 is YFSETQ.

The chain recombines TRBV5-5 with TRBJ2-2, with TRBD2 matching 8 bases. CDR3 length: 16 residues. Trimming removed 4 bases from V and 5 bases from J; junction bases left unmatched: 10. Germline V gene sequence: CDR1 SGHKS, CDR2 YYEKEE (reference sequence). CDR3 nucleotides: TGTGCCAGCAGCAAGGATAGCGGGATTGGAACCGGGGAGCTGTTTTTT. It translates to CASSKDSGIGTGELFF. Variable domain in full (rest from reference TRBV5-5 and TRBJ2-2): DAGVTQSPTHLIKTRGQQVTLRCSPISGHKSVSWYQQVLGQGPQFIFQYYEKEERGRGNFPDRFSARQFPNYSSELNVNALLLGDSALYLCASSKDSGIGTGELFFGEGSRLTVL.

V and J are TRBV6-6 and TRBJ2-2; a possible D gene is TRBD1 (5 bases). The CDR3 length is 11 residues. Germline V gene lookup returns CDR1 MNHNY and CDR2 SVGAGI (reference sequence). Here the CDR3 reads CAALGAGELFF. For the CDR3, the DNA is TGTGCTGCCCTAGGGGCCGGGGAGCTGTTTTTT.

The genes are TRBV7-2 and TRBJ1-2; D not resolved. Trimming removed 2 bases from V and 9 bases from J, with 16 bases in between. The CDR3 totals 14 residues. Germline CDR1 reads SGHTA; CDR2 reads FQGNSA. The CDR3 is CASSLTPSLERYTF. As DNA, the CDR3 is TGTGCCAGCAGCTTAACACCGAGCCTGGAGCGCTACACCTTC.

This clone was counted between two and nine times. The V call is TRBV27, the J call TRBJ2-1, with 9 bases aligning to TRBD1. V lost 5 bases, J lost 6 bases, and 8 bases stayed unmatched. The CDR3 totals 15 residues. CDR1 is MNHEY and CDR2 is SMNVEV in the germline V gene (reference sequence). The CDR3 loop reads CASSQGQGRRNEQFF. The CDR3 nucleotides are TGTGCCAGCAGTCAGGGACAGGGAAGGCGCAATGAGCAGTTCTTC.

About this clone itself: Because the CDR3 is missing its conserved closing phenylalanine or tryptophan, this is likely a read error. The limits of the CDR3 on the DNA are not certain, so only TCRdb's listed CDR3 is given. The rearrangement links TRBV28 to TRBJ2-7; TRBD2, the table's D call, was not compared with the DNA. Germline CDR1 reads MDHEN; CDR2 reads SYDVKM. The CDR3 is 12 amino acids long, termini counted. This chain's CDR3 is CASSLDGDFSYY.

This chain connects TRBV7-9 to TRBJ1-2; 8 bases are shared with TRBD1. CDR3 length equals 15 residues. Germline CDR1 and CDR2: SEHNR and FQNEAQ (reference sequence). V lost 1 base and J lost 7; bases outside the gene matches: 8. CDR3 sequence reads: CASSLEAGGAGGYTF. In nucleotides, the CDR3 is TGTGCCAGCAGCTTAGAGGCAGGGGGCGCCGGTGGCTACACCTTC. Full variable domain (remainder filled in from reference TRBV7-9 and TRBJ1-2): DTGVSQNPRHKITKRGQNVTFRCDPISEHNRLYWYRQTLGQGPEFLTYFQNEAQLEKSRLLSDRFSAERPKGSFSTLEIQRTEQGDSAMYLCASSLEAGGAGGYTFGSGTRLTVV.

The chain couples TRBV2 to TRBJ2-1; no reliable D call. From germline, CDR1 is SNHLY and CDR2 FYNNEI. V was shortened by 2 bases and J by 2 bases, with 7 bases between the two germline ends. This CDR3 contains 14 residues. DNA for the CDR3: TGTGCCAGCAGTGAACTGGTAGCCTACAATGAGCAGTTCTTC. Amino acids: CASSELVAYNEQFF.

The J gene is TRBJ1-4, the V gene TRBV6-5; 8 bases fit TRBD1. The CDR3 loop spans 13 amino acids. Unmatched junction bases numbered 2, after V lost 6 bases and J lost 5 bases. The germline CDR1 and CDR2 sequences are MNHEY and SVGAGI. CDR3 loop: CASRRQGNEKLFF. The CDR3 DNA is TGTGCCAGCAGGCGACAGGGGAATGAAAAACTGTTTTTT.

The genes are TRBV11-2 and TRBJ2-2; TRBD1 agrees at 7 bases. CDR3 size: 14 residues. V lost 1 base, J lost 7 bases, and 3 bases stayed unmatched. Germline V gene lookup returns CDR1 SGHAT and CDR2 FQNNGV. The CDR3: CASSLVQGNGELFF. The CDR3 coding sequence is TGTGCCAGCAGCTTAGTACAGGGGAACGGGGAGCTGTTTTTT. The variable domain in full, completed from reference TRBV11-2 and TRBJ2-2, reads EAGVAQSPRYKIIEKRQSVAFWCNPISGHATLYWYQQILGQGPKLLIQFQNNGVVDDSQLPKDRFSAERLKGVDSTLKIQPAKLEDSAVYLCASSLVQGNGELFFGEGSRLTVL.

The V and J genes are TRBV25-1 and TRBJ1-4; no clear D. Germline assignment: CDR1 MGHDK and CDR2 SYGVNS. The V and J ends lost 1 base and 2 bases respectively, with 11 bases between them. The CDR3 has 16 amino acids. CDR3 residues: CASSELELRTNEKLFF. In DNA form, the CDR3 reads TGTGCCAGCAGTGAATTGGAGTTGCGGACTAATGAAAAACTGTTTTTT.

The chain has TRBV30 and TRBJ2-3, with a possible D match to TRBD2 (6 bases). There are 13 residues in the CDR3. Germline CDR1 reads GTSNPN; CDR2 reads SVGIG (reference sequence). The ends were cut back, 6 bases at V and 7 bases at J, with 17 bases in the middle. CDR3 DNA: TGTGCCTGTACCGAGGCGGGATTTAATACGCAGTATTTT. This sequence encodes CACTEAGFNTQYF.

The rearrangement links TRBV5-6 to TRBJ2-5; 12 positions agree with TRBD2. From germline, CDR1 is SGHDT and CDR2 YYEEEE. The CDR3 covers 16 residues. Trimming at V came to 4 bases and at J to 2 bases, leaving 6 bases not matched to a gene. The CDR3: CASSAASGGVQETQYF. The CDR3 coding sequence is TGTGCCAGCAGCGCAGCTAGCGGGGGGGTACAAGAGACCCAGTACTTC.

The genes are TRBV7-2 and TRBJ2-7; the match to TRBD1 covers 7 bases. From germline, CDR1 is SGHTA and CDR2 FQGNSA. The CDR3 totals 15 residues. The V segment lost 6 bases and the J segment 7 bases; nucleotides outside the gene matches: 15. The CDR3 here is CASSSSGQANREQYF. The CDR3 region has the DNA TGTGCCAGCAGTTCCTCCGGACAGGCGAATCGAGAGCAGTACTTC. Looking up the rest from reference TRBV7-2 and TRBJ2-7 gives the full variable domain: GAGVSQSPSNKVTEKGKDVELRCDPISGHTALYWYRQSLGQGLEFLIYFQGNSAPDKSGLPSDRFSAERTGGSVSTLTIQRTQQEDSAVYLCASSSSGQANREQYFGPGTRLTVT.

In its sample, this clone was seen a few times. CDR3 loop: CASSLTSGGSYNEQFF. CDR3 bases: TGCGCCAGCAGCCTGACGAGCGGGGGCTCCTACAATGAGCAGTTCTTC. V usage is TRBV5-1 and J usage is TRBJ2-1; 8 nucleotides line up with TRBD2. After removal of 4 bases from V and 0 bases from J, the junction contained 6 bases not matched to a gene. In germline, CDR1 is SGHRS, CDR2 YFSETQ. The CDR3 spans 16 residues.

The V gene is TRBV28, the J gene TRBJ2-3, with no clear D. The germline V gene encodes CDR1 MDHEN and CDR2 SYDVKM. The CDR3 spans 12 residues. V lost 7 bases and J lost 4, with 9 bases in between. This chain's CDR3 is CASNGPPDTQYF. In nucleotides, the CDR3 is TGTGCCAGCAATGGGCCCCCAGATACGCAGTATTTT.

The V call is TRBV30, the J call TRBJ2-1, with 11 nucleotides matching TRBD2. The V and J ends lost 3 bases and 7 bases, in that order; junction bases with no gene match: 11. CDR1 GTSNPN and CDR2 SVGIG come from the germline V gene (reference sequence). There are 16 residues in the CDR3. CDR3 region: CAWSRPGLADWNEQFF. CDR3 coding DNA: TGTGCCTGGAGCCGACCGGGACTAGCGGACTGGAATGAGCAGTTCTTC.

This chain uses TRBV27 with TRBJ2-1; the D is unclear. CDR1 and CDR2 from the germline V gene are MNHEY and SMNVEV (reference sequence). V lost 3 bases and J 2 bases, leaving 14 bases between the germline ends. The CDR3 length is 16 residues. The CDR3 nucleotides read TGTGCCAGCAGTTTTCGGAGCGCTGACCCCTACAATGAGCAGTTCTTC. Residues: CASSFRSADPYNEQFF.

This rearrangement joins TRBV6-9 to TRBJ2-1; weak D call: TRBD1 (5 bases). The CDR3 sequence is 15 residues long. V dropped 6 bases and J dropped 5 bases, with 17 bases sitting between them. Looked up from germline, CDR1 is MNHGY and CDR2 is SVAAGI. For the CDR3, the DNA is TGTGCCAGCAGCCCGGATAAGGGGCTCGACAATGAGCAGTTCTTC. It codes for CASSPDKGLDNEQFF.

The V and J genes are TRBV13 and TRBJ2-7; D unresolved. CDR3 length: 14 residues. V was shortened by 6 bases and J by 0 bases, with 12 bases between the two germline ends. CDR1 and CDR2 from the germline V gene are PRHDT and FYEKMQ (reference sequence). The CDR3 sequence: CASSMRLNSYEQYF. The CDR3 DNA is TGTGCCAGCAGTATGCGGCTGAACTCCTACGAGCAGTACTTC.

V usage is TRBV27 and J usage is TRBJ2-7, with a weak D call TRBD1 (5 bases). The CDR3 has 15 amino acids. Germline assignment: CDR1 MNHEY and CDR2 SMNVEV (reference sequence). The ends were cut back, 0 bases at V and 2 bases at J, with 11 bases in the middle. The CDR3 is CASSLSGEIAYEQYF. Written as DNA, the CDR3 is TGTGCCAGCAGTTTATCAGGGGAAATAGCCTACGAGCAGTACTTC.

V and J are TRBV6-1 and TRBJ1-2; D might be TRBD1 (6 bases). Deletions cut 4 bases from V and 0 bases from J, with 18 bases between. This CDR3 region has 17 residues. The germline gives CDR1 MNHNS, CDR2 SASEGT. CDR3 sequence (DNA): TGTGCCAGCAGTGGACCGCTACAGGGCTCTACTAACTATGGCTACACCTTC. It is translated as CASSGPLQGSTNYGYTF.